The clone carrying this T cell receptor beta chain was counted between two and nine times. No antigen is known for it. Each CDR3 protein gets one entry after TCRdb re-called the 5' RACE reads with MiXCR. Among about 840,000 distinct CDR3 sequences listed, roughly 12% were seen once. The V end lost 8 bases, the J end lost 7 bases, and 21 bases lay between the germline ends. CDR1 is MDHEN, CDR2 SYDVKM, per germline. This CDR3 spans 14 amino acids. This record comes from a study of CD8 T cells in ankylosing spondylitis. Broader study findings: Disease-linked clones proved CD8+ and comparatively uncommon in peripheral blood. Typical of ankylosing spondylitis blood, it appeared, was a TCR beta motif of eight highly homologous variants.

The origin of this receptor is a male donor with ankylosing spondylitis. This chain joins TRBV28 and TRBJ2-7, with TRBD2 as a possible D gene (5 bases). Sequenced: blood, either unsorted or a sorted T cell fraction (not recorded which). In DNA form, the CDR3 reads TGTGCCAGCCAGGAGGCCCCCTCTCTTCAGGAGCAGTACTTC. Protein product: CASQEAPSLQEQYF.